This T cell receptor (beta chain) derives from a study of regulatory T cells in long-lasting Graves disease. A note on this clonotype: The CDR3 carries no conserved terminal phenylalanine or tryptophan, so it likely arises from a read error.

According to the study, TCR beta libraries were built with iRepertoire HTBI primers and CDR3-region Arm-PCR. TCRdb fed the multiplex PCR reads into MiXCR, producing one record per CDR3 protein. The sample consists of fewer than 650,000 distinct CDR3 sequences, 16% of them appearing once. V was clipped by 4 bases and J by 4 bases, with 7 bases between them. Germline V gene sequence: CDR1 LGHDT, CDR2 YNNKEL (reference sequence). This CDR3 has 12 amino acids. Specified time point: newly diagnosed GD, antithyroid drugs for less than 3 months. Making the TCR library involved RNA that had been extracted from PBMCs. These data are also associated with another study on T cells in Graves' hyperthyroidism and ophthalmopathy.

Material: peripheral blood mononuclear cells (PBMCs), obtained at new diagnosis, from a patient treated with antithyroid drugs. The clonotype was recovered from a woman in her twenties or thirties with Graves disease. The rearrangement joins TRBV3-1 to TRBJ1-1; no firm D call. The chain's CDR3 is CASSLVATEAFL. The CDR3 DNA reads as TGTGCCAGCAGCCTAGTAGCCACTGAAGCTTTCTTA.